This T cell receptor (beta chain) came from a study of blood T cell repertoires in COVID-19. This CDR3 has 15 residues. CDR1 and CDR2 (germline): SNHLY, FYNNEI. Trimming shortened V by 7 bases and J by 2 bases, and 15 bases separated the two germline ends. In the authors' methods: Reference gene primer amplification yielded estimated nucleated cell counts. Using immunoSEQ multiplex PCR, the repertoire was profiled, and TCRdb retains in-frame clones only, with some absent. The D gene and trimming were derived from the DNA, and the V and J assignments and clone size from that table. The repertoire consists of about 380,000 clones, with 80% to 90% occurring once and the leading ten covering 1% to 1.5%.

The J gene is TRBJ2-1, the V gene TRBV2; D is perhaps TRBD2 (6 bases). Specimen: peripheral blood. The clonotype comes from a man aged 40-49 years with acute or convalescent COVID-19. This chain's CDR3 is CASIPGTPAYNEQFF. The CDR3, as DNA: TGTGCCAGCATTCCAGGGACTCCAGCCTACAATGAGCAGTTCTTC.